This T cell receptor (beta chain) is from a study of neurological immune-mediated disorders. Overall study findings and caveats: Neither clinical nor MRI features were found to be associated with the multiple sclerosis repertoire cluster.

The cDNA was synthesized by means of template-switch 5'RACE, which was carried out with 10-nucleotide random UMIs. One entry per CDR3 protein results from TCRdb running MiXCR on the 5' RACE reads. The table includes roughly 25,000 distinct CDR3 sequences, 2% to 2.5% detected once. This clonotype has a count of ten or more. What it recognizes is unknown. The receptor comes from a woman between 45 and 65 years old with multiple sclerosis. The sample comprised PBMCs.

CDR3 DNA: TGCGCCAGCAGCCGGGACAGGGGGCAATACAATGAGCAGTTCTTC. It is translated as CASSRDRGQYNEQFF. This chain connects TRBV5-1 to TRBJ2-1, with 12 bases identical to TRBD1. CDR3 length: 15 residues. Germline CDR1 reads SGHRS; CDR2 reads YFSETQ. The junction had 3 bases not matched to a gene; V was cut back by 4 bases and J by 4 bases.